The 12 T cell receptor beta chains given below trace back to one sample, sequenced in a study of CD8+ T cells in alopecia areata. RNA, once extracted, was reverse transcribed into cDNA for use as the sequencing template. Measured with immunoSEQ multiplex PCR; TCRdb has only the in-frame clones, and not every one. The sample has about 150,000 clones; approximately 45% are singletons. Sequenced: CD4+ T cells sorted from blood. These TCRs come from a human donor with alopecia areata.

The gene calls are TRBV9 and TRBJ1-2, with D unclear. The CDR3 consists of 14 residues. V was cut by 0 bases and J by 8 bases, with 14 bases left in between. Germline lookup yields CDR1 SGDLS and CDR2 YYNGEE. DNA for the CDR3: TGTGCCAGCAGCGTAGAAGGAGGGCCTGGGGGCTACACCTTC. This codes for CASSVEGGPGGYTF.

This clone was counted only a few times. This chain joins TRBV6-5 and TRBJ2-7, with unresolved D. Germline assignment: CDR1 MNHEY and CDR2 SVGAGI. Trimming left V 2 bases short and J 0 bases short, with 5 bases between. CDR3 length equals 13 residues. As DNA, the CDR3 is TGTGCCAGCAGTTACCCCCCCTCCTACGAGCAGTACTTC. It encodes CASSYPPSYEQYF.

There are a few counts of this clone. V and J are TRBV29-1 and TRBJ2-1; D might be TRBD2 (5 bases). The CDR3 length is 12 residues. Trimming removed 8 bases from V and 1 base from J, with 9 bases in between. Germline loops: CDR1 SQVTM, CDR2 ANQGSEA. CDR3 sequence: CSTSGSYNEQFF. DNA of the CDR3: TGCAGCACTAGTGGATCCTACAATGAGCAGTTCTTC.

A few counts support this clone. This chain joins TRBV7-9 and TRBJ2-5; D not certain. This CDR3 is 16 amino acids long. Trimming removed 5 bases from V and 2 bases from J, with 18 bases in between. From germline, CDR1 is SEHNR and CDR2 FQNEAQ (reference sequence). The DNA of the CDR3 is TGTGCCAGCAGCCGACCTCCGCCGCGAGTACAAGAGACCCAGTACTTC. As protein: CASSRPPPRVQETQYF.

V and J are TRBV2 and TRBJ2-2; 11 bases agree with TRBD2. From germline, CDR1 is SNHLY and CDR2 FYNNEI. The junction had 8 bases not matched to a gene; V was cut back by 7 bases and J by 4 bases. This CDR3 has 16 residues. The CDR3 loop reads CASKRTGTSGTGELFF. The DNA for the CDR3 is TGTGCCAGCAAACGAACCGGGACTAGCGGCACCGGGGAGCTGTTTTTT. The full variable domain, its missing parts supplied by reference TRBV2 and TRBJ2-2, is EPEVTQTPSHQVTQMGQEVILRCVPISNHLYFYWYRQILGQKVEFLVSFYNNEISEKSEIFDDQFSVERPDGSNFTLKIRSTKLEDSAMYFCASKRTGTSGTGELFFGEGSRLTVL.

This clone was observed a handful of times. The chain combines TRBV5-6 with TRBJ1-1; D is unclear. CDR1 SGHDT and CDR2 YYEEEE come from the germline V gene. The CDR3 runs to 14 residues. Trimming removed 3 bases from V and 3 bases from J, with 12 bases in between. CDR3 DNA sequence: TGTGCCAGCAGCTCGATTACAGTGTACACTGAAGCTTTCTTT. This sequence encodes CASSSITVYTEAFF.

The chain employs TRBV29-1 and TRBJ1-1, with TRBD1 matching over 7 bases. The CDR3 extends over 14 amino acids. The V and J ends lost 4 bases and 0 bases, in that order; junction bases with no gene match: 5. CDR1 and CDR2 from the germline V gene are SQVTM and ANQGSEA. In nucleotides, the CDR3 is TGCAGCGTTGTGAAGACAGGGATGAACACTGAAGCTTTCTTT. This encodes CSVVKTGMNTEAFF.

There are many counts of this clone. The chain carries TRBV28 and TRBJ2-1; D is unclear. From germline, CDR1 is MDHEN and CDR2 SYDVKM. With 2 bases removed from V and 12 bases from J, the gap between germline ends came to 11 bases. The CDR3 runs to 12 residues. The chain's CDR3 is CASSLGHGGQFF. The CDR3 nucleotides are TGTGCCAGCAGTTTAGGGCACGGCGGGCAGTTCTTC.

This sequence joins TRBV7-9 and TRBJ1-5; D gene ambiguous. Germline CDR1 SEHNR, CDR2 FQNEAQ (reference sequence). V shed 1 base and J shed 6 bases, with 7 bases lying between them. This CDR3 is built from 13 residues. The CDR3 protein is CASSLGDGQPQHF. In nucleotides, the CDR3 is TGTGCCAGCAGCTTAGGAGACGGTCAGCCCCAGCATTTT.

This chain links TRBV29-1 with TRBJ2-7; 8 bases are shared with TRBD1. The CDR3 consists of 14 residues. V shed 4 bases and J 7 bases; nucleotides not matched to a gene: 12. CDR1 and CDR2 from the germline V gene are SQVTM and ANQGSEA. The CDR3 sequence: CSVARGQGTGEQYF. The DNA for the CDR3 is TGCAGCGTTGCACGCGGACAGGGAACGGGGGAGCAGTACTTC.

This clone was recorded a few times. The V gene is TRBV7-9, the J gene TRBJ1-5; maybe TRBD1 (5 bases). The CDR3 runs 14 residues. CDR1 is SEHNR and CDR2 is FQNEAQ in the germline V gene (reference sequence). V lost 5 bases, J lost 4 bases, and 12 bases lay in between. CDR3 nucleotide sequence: TGTGCCAGCAGCCGAACAGGCGATAATCAGCCCCAGCATTTT. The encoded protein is CASSRTGDNQPQHF.

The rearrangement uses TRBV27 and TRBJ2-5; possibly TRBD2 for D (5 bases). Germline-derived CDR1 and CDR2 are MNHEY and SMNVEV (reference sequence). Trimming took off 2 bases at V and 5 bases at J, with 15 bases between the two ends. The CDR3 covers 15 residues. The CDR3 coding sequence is TGTGCCAGCAGTTTAAGGACTCCAACAAAGGAGACCCAGTACTTC. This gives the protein CASSLRTPTKETQYF.